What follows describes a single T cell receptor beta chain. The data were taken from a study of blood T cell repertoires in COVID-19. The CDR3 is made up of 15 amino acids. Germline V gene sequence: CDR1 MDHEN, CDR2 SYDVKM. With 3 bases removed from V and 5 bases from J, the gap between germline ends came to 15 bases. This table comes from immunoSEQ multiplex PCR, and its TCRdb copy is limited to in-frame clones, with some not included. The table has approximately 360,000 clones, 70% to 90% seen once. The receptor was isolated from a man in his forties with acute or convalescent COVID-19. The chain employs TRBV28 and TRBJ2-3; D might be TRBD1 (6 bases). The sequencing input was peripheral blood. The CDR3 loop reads CASSFSGAAGDTQYF. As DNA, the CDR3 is TGTGCCAGCAGTTTTTCAGGGGCTGCGGGAGATACGCAGTATTTT. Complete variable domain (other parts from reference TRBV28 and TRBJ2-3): DVKVTQSSRYLVKRTGEKVFLECVQDMDHENMFWYRQDPGLGLRLIYFSYDVKMKEKGDIPEGYSVSREKKERFSLILESASTNQTSMYLCASSFSGAAGDTQYFGPGTRLTVL.